These 9 T cell receptor beta chains were sequenced from one sample in a study of blood T cell repertoires in COVID-19. Some clones are missing from TCRdb's copy, which holds only in-frame ones; the method was immunoSEQ multiplex PCR. The table has 200,000 to 300,000 clones, 83% seen once. Sequencing input: peripheral blood. These receptors were collected from a human donor in a cohort sampled during active COVID-19.

V usage is TRBV28 and J usage is TRBJ1-2, with a weak D call TRBD1 (6 bases). Germline V CDR1 and CDR2: MDHEN, SYDVKM. The V and J ends lost 2 bases and 2 bases respectively, with 9 bases between them. The CDR3 runs 14 residues. CDR3 sequence: CASSLGQTNYGYTF. CDR3 coding DNA: TGTGCCAGCAGTTTAGGACAGACCAACTATGGCTACACCTTC.

The chain employs TRBV6-2 or TRBV6-3 and TRBJ2-5, with no clear D. V was trimmed by 4 bases and J by 5 bases, leaving 14 bases between them. The length of the CDR3 is 14 residues. From germline, CDR1 is MNHEY and CDR2 SVGEGT. DNA for the CDR3: TGTGCCAGCAGTTCACGACTTCCTCGGGAGACCCAGTACTTC. Translated: CASSSRLPRETQYF.

V is TRBV11-3 and J is TRBJ2-1; maybe TRBD2 (6 bases). This CDR3 comprises 14 residues. The V gene lost 5 bases and the J gene lost 1 base, with 9 bases spanning the gap. CDR1 and CDR2 from the germline V gene are SGHNT and YENEEA. CDR3 sequence reads: CASSPGDSYNEQFF. CDR3 in DNA: TGTGCCAGCAGCCCGGGGGATTCCTACAATGAGCAGTTCTTC.

V is TRBV29-1 and J is TRBJ1-4, with unresolved D. The CDR3 has 14 residues. Per germline, CDR1 SQVTM and CDR2 ANQGSEA. V was trimmed by 4 bases and J by 8 bases, leaving 17 bases between them. The chain's CDR3 is CSVGPRPFREKLFF. CDR3 in DNA: TGCAGCGTTGGCCCCAGGCCGTTTAGGGAAAAACTGTTTTTT.

This chain connects TRBV19 to TRBJ1-4; D is perhaps TRBD1 (5 bases). V was pared by 7 bases and J by 7 bases, with 13 bases between. The germline V gene has CDR1 LNHDA and CDR2 SQIVND (reference sequence). CDR3 length equals 13 residues. In DNA, the CDR3 is TGTGCCAGTAAGCGGGGGACTGGTGAAAAACTGTTTTTT. Translating gives CASKRGTGEKLFF.

V usage is TRBV6-5 and J usage is TRBJ2-2, with 9 bases that match TRBD1. Germline V lookup: CDR1 MNHEY, CDR2 SVGAGI. Trimming removed 4 bases from V and 5 bases from J; junction bases left unmatched: 2. The CDR3 has 14 amino acids. The CDR3 DNA reads as TGTGCCAGCAGTTTACAGGGGGCGACCGGGGAGCTGTTTTTT. It codes for CASSLQGATGELFF.

This clone is a singleton in its sample. The J gene is TRBJ2-2, the V gene TRBV6-5, with D perhaps matching TRBD1 (7 bases). The ends were cut back, 6 bases at V and 1 base at J, with 9 bases in the middle. CDR1 is MNHEY, CDR2 SVGAGI, per germline. There are 14 residues in the CDR3. This chain's CDR3 is CASRQGGNTGELFF. Here the CDR3 DNA reads TGTGCCAGCAGGCAGGGGGGGAACACCGGGGAGCTGTTTTTT.

The V gene is TRBV7-8, the J gene TRBJ2-3; 9 bases are shared with TRBD1. CDR1 is SGHVS, CDR2 FQNEAQ, per germline. Trimming cost V 6 bases and J 6 bases; bases outside gene matches: 13. The CDR3 covers 16 residues. The CDR3 spells CASSYNRDRVTDTQYF. CDR3 nucleotide sequence: TGTGCCAGCAGTTACAACCGGGACAGGGTAACGGATACGCAGTATTTT.

The chain couples TRBV18 to TRBJ2-5; D not certain. CDR1 is KGHSH, CDR2 LQKENI, per germline. CDR3 length equals 13 residues. Trimming took off 4 bases at V and 4 bases at J, with 10 bases between the two ends. For the CDR3, the DNA is TGTGCCAGCTCACTCCTCGGTGGAGAGACCCAGTACTTC. Residues: CASSLLGGETQYF.